This TCR beta chain was sequenced for a study of blood T cell repertoires in COVID-19. The overall study: Both acute and convalescent COVID-19 samples were obtained from the United States, Italy and Spain. PBMCs, B-cell-depleted T cells, or T cells were the source of the cDNA or gDNA that made up the material.

Per germline, CDR1 SGHRS and CDR2 YFSETQ. V lost 0 bases and J 2 bases, leaving 8 bases between the germline ends. This CDR3 comprises 15 residues. Authors' methods: How many nucleated cells were present was estimated from reference gene primer amplification. Profiling relied on immunoSEQ multiplex PCR, and the TCRdb table lists in-frame clones only, not all of them. The DNA was the basis for D and trimming; V, J and clone size are from that table. Among 100,000 to 150,000 clones, around 80% were seen once, and the ten largest hold roughly 4%. Sequencing used peripheral blood. The chain joins TRBV5-1 to TRBJ2-2; D ambiguous. The receptor was isolated from a woman in her 50s with acute or convalescent COVID-19. This CDR3 is CASSLDNINTGELFF. The CDR3 DNA sequence: TGCGCCAGCAGCTTGGATAATATAAACACCGGGGAGCTGTTTTTT. Full variable domain (rest looked up from reference TRBV5-1 and TRBJ2-2): KAGVTQTPRYLIKTRGQQVTLSCSPISGHRSVSWYQQTPGQGLQFLFEYFSETQRNKGNFPGRFSGRQFSNSRSEMNVSTLELGDSALYLCASSLDNINTGELFFGEGSRLTVL.